These 13 T cell receptor beta chains were all obtained from the same sample, sequenced in a study of T-cell reconstitution after alpha-beta-depleted transplantation in children. The authors prepared the TCRbeta library with unique molecular identifiers. A single record per CDR3 protein comes from TCRdb applying MiXCR to the PCR reads. Of around 600,000 distinct CDR3 sequences listed, approximately 15% were seen once; the top ten hold approximately 1%. The sequencing here drew on PBMCs from the stem cell graft donor, taken from the stem cell graft. The source of these receptors is a human donor who donated a stem cell graft to a child with acute myeloid leukemia.

The V and J genes are TRBV20-1 and TRBJ2-3, with 10 nucleotides matching TRBD2. This CDR3 region has 13 residues. The germline CDR1 and CDR2 sequences are DFQATT and SNEGSKA (reference sequence). V lost 3 bases to trimming and J lost 14 bases; unmatched junction nucleotides: 11. The CDR3 nucleotides are TGCAGTGCTAGGGCTAGCGGGGGCCTGGGTTGGTATTTT. It encodes CSARASGGLGWYF.

The chain carries TRBV20-1 and TRBJ1-5, with 7 positions matching TRBD1. V trimming: 5 bases; J trimming: 6 bases; junction bases outside the gene matches: 13. CDR3 size: 15 residues. CDR1 DFQATT and CDR2 SNEGSKA come from the germline V gene (reference sequence). CDR3 amino acids: CSAGSTGRMGQPQHF. The CDR3 nucleotides read TGCAGTGCTGGGTCGACAGGGAGGATGGGTCAGCCCCAGCATTTT.

This clonotype came up many times. The chain has TRBV20-1 and TRBJ1-5; D remains ambiguous. Germline assignment: CDR1 DFQATT and CDR2 SNEGSKA (reference sequence). The CDR3 totals 15 residues. V shed 3 bases and J shed 3 bases, with 15 bases lying between them. CDR3: CSASFPSPHNQPQHF. The DNA for the CDR3 is TGCAGTGCTAGTTTTCCCAGCCCCCACAATCAGCCCCAGCATTTT.

This clonotype was picked up a small number of times. The gene calls are TRBV20-1 and TRBJ1-5, with a tentative D call TRBD1 (5 bases). The germline V gene encodes CDR1 DFQATT and CDR2 SNEGSKA (reference sequence). The CDR3 extends over 13 amino acids. Trimming cost V 0 bases and J 5 bases, with 8 bases left between them. CDR3 sequence reads: CSARETDYQPQHF. CDR3 nucleotide sequence: TGCAGTGCTAGAGAGACAGATTATCAGCCCCAGCATTTT.

The chain uses TRBV5-1 and TRBJ2-1; weak D call: TRBD1 (5 bases). The CDR3 extends over 16 amino acids. Looked up from germline, CDR1 is SGHRS and CDR2 is YFSETQ. Deletions cut 3 bases from V and 0 bases from J, with 13 bases between. The CDR3 protein is CASSSRDRSSYNEQFF. The DNA for the CDR3 is TGCGCCAGCAGCTCCCGCGACAGAAGCTCCTACAATGAGCAGTTCTTC. The whole variable domain, remainder taken from reference TRBV5-1 and TRBJ2-1, is KAGVTQTPRYLIKTRGQQVTLSCSPISGHRSVSWYQQTPGQGLQFLFEYFSETQRNKGNFPGRFSGRQFSNSRSEMNVSTLELGDSALYLCASSSRDRSSYNEQFFGPGTRLTVL.

Ten or more counts support this clonotype. The rearrangement links TRBV9 to TRBJ2-1; tentatively, D is TRBD1 (6 bases). Germline V lookup: CDR1 SGDLS, CDR2 YYNGEE. CDR3 length equals 15 residues. Trimming took off 3 bases at V and 3 bases at J, with 13 bases between the two ends. In DNA, the CDR3 is TGTGCCAGCAGCGCCCGTGGGGGCCACTACAATGAGCAGTTCTTC. Translating it yields CASSARGGHYNEQFF.

This clonotype was recorded a few times. This chain connects TRBV5-8 to TRBJ1-1; no firm D call. V gave up 0 bases and J gave up 1 base, with 16 bases separating them. CDR1 is SGHTS, CDR2 YDEGEE, per germline. The CDR3 loop spans 17 amino acids. DNA of the CDR3: TGTGCCAGCAGCTTGGATTATTGGGGAAGGGCGAACACTGAAGCTTTCTTT. Amino acid sequence: CASSLDYWGRANTEAFF.

This clonotype was counted many times. J is TRBJ2-3 and V is TRBV29-1, with 10 bases fitting TRBD2. V lost 2 bases, J lost 4 bases, and 9 bases stayed unmatched. Germline V gene lookup returns CDR1 SQVTM and CDR2 ANQGSEA. The CDR3 spans 16 residues. CDR3 in DNA: TGCAGCGTTGAATCGGGACTAGCGCGCTTCGCAGATACGCAGTATTTT. Translating gives CSVESGLARFADTQYF.

In DNA form, the CDR3 reads TGTGCCAGCAGTTTCGTCGGGCAGGGCCCGGAGACTGAAGCTTTCTTT. This gives the protein CASSFVGQGPETEAFF. The chain combines TRBV12-3 or TRBV12-4 with TRBJ1-1, with a possible D match to TRBD1 (5 bases). V shed 3 bases and J shed 5 bases, with 19 bases lying between them. This CDR3 contains 16 residues.

This clonotype was seen only a few times. The gene calls are TRBV11-2 and TRBJ2-1; D ambiguous. There are 13 residues in the CDR3. V lost 8 bases and J lost 2, with 10 bases in between. The V gene's germline CDR1 is SGHAT and CDR2 FQNNGV. The chain's CDR3 is CASGKVAYNEQFF. The CDR3 DNA sequence: TGTGCCAGCGGCAAGGTAGCCTACAATGAGCAGTTCTTC.

This clonotype was picked up many times. The rearrangement joins TRBV20-1 to TRBJ1-5, with D perhaps matching TRBD1 (6 bases). The CDR3 consists of 15 residues. CDR1 is DFQATT and CDR2 is SNEGSKA in the germline V gene (reference sequence). The V and J ends lost 5 bases and 0 bases respectively, with 14 bases between them. CDR3 coding DNA: TGCAGTGCTCCCGGACAGAAATATAGCAATCAGCCCCAGCATTTT. This translates into CSAPGQKYSNQPQHF.

This clonotype has a count of ten or more. The gene calls are TRBV7-8 and TRBJ1-5; D may be TRBD1 (5 bases). This CDR3 is built from 15 residues. Per the germline V gene, CDR1 is SGHVS and CDR2 is FQNEAQ. V was trimmed by 4 bases and J by 6 bases, leaving 16 bases between them. The CDR3 nucleotides are TGTGCCAGCAGCTCTACCGGGGCGAGACGTCAGCCCCAGCATTTT. It is translated as CASSSTGARRQPQHF.

The CDR3 protein is CATSSRMGQPQHF. The CDR3 DNA sequence: TGTGCCACCAGCAGCAGGATGGGGCAGCCCCAGCATTTT. This rearrangement joins TRBV15 to TRBJ1-5; D unclear. Trimming shortened V by 3 bases and J by 7 bases, and 10 bases separated the two germline ends. Germline values: CDR1 LNHNV, CDR2 YYDKDF (reference sequence). The CDR3 contains 13 residues.